This T cell receptor (beta chain) comes out of a study of T cell responses to AZD1222 COVID-19 vaccine. For this clone: Its specificity is not known.

Profiled with immunoSEQ multiplex PCR; TCRdb holds only in-frame clones, not every one. The table shows over 65,000 clones, with about nine tenths occurring only once. Study-wide findings and caveats: Breadth and depth of Spike-specific TCRs rose after two AZD1222 doses. Donors were chiefly white British, with a greater number of females, and clonal diversity was perhaps underestimated. There were vaccine-associated CD4 TCRs across spike, dominant at 160-218 and 743-854.

Trimming took 5 bases from V and 0 from J, leaving 15 bases between them. Germline V gene sequence: CDR1 KGHDR, CDR2 SFDVKD. The CDR3 totals 16 residues. The gene calls are TRBV24-1 and TRBJ1-2; a weak D match, TRBD1 (6 bases). This material consisted of peripheral blood, taken on day 0 of AZD1222 vaccination. This receptor was taken from an adult in good health. The CDR3 sequence: CATSGAEQGANYGYTF. In DNA form, the CDR3 reads TGTGCCACCAGTGGGGCTGAACAGGGAGCTAACTATGGCTACACCTTC.